One sample yielded the 25 T cell receptor beta chains listed below, sequenced in a study of cytomegalovirus exposure and HLA in healthy donors. PCR involved 60 Vbeta and 13 Jbeta primers. Only in-frame clones appear in the TCRdb table, and some are missing; sequencing was by immunoSEQ multiplex PCR. The table includes around 150,000 clones, about 61% detected once. The specimen sequenced was PBMCs. The receptors were sampled from a woman aged 40 to 55 in good health and CMV-seronegative.

This clone was seen once. V and J are TRBV30 and TRBJ1-5; tentative D call: TRBD1 (5 bases). This CDR3 region has 14 residues. Germline CDR1 reads GTSNPN; CDR2 reads SVGIG (reference sequence). V dropped 4 bases and J dropped 7 bases, with 17 bases sitting between them. CDR3 sequence (DNA): TGTGCCTGGACCATCGGGGGGACGGGGCAGCCCCAGCATTTT. It is translated as CAWTIGGTGQPQHF.

Only a few counts were recorded for this clone. J is TRBJ2-7 and V is TRBV13, with TRBD1 identical over 7 bases. This CDR3 has 15 residues. The ends lost 2 bases at V and 1 base at J; junction bases unmatched: 5. Germline-derived CDR1 and CDR2 are PRHDT and FYEKMQ (reference sequence). The CDR3 coding sequence is TGTGCCAGCAGCTTATGGACAGGCCGTTCCTACGAGCAGTACTTC. Translation gives CASSLWTGRSYEQYF.

This chain connects TRBV6-1 to TRBJ1-3; D not certain. V was shortened by 4 bases and J by 0 bases, with 16 bases between the two germline ends. This CDR3 comprises 17 residues. The germline V gene encodes CDR1 MNHNS and CDR2 SASEGT. DNA of the CDR3: TGTGCCAGCAGTGGTCGGGAATCCCCGTCCTCTGGAAACACCATATATTTT. Its protein product is CASSGRESPSSGNTIYF.

V gene TRBV5-6 combines with J gene TRBJ2-2, with 8 bases lining up with TRBD1. The germline gives CDR1 SGHDT, CDR2 YYEEEE. CDR3 size: 16 residues. Trimming removed 4 bases from V and 0 bases from J; junction bases left unmatched: 5. DNA of the CDR3: TGTGCCAGCAGCCCCGGGACAGGAGCGAACACCGGGGAGCTGTTTTTT. This codes for CASSPGTGANTGELFF.

The chain recombines TRBV5-1 with TRBJ2-7; weak D call: TRBD1 (6 bases). V was clipped by 2 bases and J by 3 bases, with 9 bases between them. This CDR3 is built from 13 residues. Germline values: CDR1 SGHRS, CDR2 YFSETQ. CDR3 residues: CASSFETGYEQYF. The CDR3 coding sequence is TGCGCCAGCAGCTTCGAGACAGGCTACGAGCAGTACTTC. Full variable domain (missing parts from reference TRBV5-1 and TRBJ2-7): KAGVTQTPRYLIKTRGQQVTLSCSPISGHRSVSWYQQTPGQGLQFLFEYFSETQRNKGNFPGRFSGRQFSNSRSEMNVSTLELGDSALYLCASSFETGYEQYFGPGTRLTVT.

J is TRBJ1-3 and V is TRBV7-9, with a possible D match to TRBD1 (6 bases). The CDR3 spans 16 residues. The V gene lost 0 bases and the J gene lost 0 bases, with 9 bases spanning the gap. Germline V CDR1 and CDR2: SEHNR, FQNEAQ (reference sequence). The CDR3 is CASSLAGHDSGNTIYF. CDR3 in DNA: TGTGCCAGCAGCTTAGCGGGACATGACTCTGGAAACACCATATATTTT.

Details on this clone: One end of the junction varies from germline; a read error may be responsible. The CDR3 bases are TGTGCCAGCTCCCCACGCGAGGCAACTAATGAAAAACTGTTTTTT. Protein sequence: CASSPREATNEKLFF. The chain has TRBV18 and TRBJ1-4, with unresolved D. This CDR3 contains 15 residues. Germline V gene sequence: CDR1 KGHSH, CDR2 LQKENI.

This clone turned up a few times. The chain carries TRBV6-5 and TRBJ1-1; no firm D call. In germline, CDR1 is MNHEY, CDR2 SVGAGI. Trimming pared 2 bases from V and 3 bases from J, leaving 7 bases between. The CDR3 runs to 13 residues. The CDR3 DNA reads TGTGCCAGCAGTTACGAGGGCTACACTGAAGCTTTCTTT. This translates into CASSYEGYTEAFF.

The chain combines TRBV9 with TRBJ2-7; D is perhaps TRBD1 (5 bases). The CDR3 is 15 residues long. V lost 3 bases and J lost 0, with 13 bases in between. Germline V gives CDR1 SGDLS, CDR2 YYNGEE. The CDR3 coding sequence is TGTGCCAGCAGCGATTCGACAGCTAGCTCCTACGAGCAGTACTTC. It translates to CASSDSTASSYEQYF.

The chain uses TRBV7-2 and TRBJ2-2; 7 bases agree with TRBD1. Trimming took 0 bases from V and 4 from J; bases not matched to a gene: 5. Germline V gene data show CDR1 as SGHTA and CDR2 as FQGNSA. CDR3 length: 16 residues. Here the CDR3 reads CASSLAPNRGTGELFF. The CDR3 nucleotides read TGTGCCAGCAGCTTAGCCCCAAACAGGGGCACCGGGGAGCTGTTTTTT.

The V and J genes are TRBV2 and TRBJ2-7; 7 positions agree with TRBD1. V dropped 4 bases and J dropped 4; count of bases not matched to a gene: 4. The CDR3 totals 13 residues. CDR1 SNHLY and CDR2 FYNNEI come from the germline V gene. CDR3 sequence: CASSGPTGYEQYF. The CDR3 DNA follows: TGTGCCAGCAGTGGCCCGACAGGGTACGAGCAGTACTTC.

The rearrangement links TRBV25-1 to TRBJ2-7; D is uncertain. V dropped 1 base and J dropped 6 bases, with 10 bases sitting between them. The CDR3 extends over 13 amino acids. The V gene's germline CDR1 is MGHDK and CDR2 SYGVNS. The CDR3, as DNA: TGTGCCAGCAGTGAATTCCCGTCCGGCGAGCAGTACTTC. Its translation: CASSEFPSGEQYF.

The rearrangement joins TRBV4-1 to TRBJ1-5; TRBD1 agrees at 7 bases. The ends lost 4 bases at V and 1 base at J; junction bases unmatched: 19. The germline V gene has CDR1 MGHRA and CDR2 YSYEKL. The CDR3 extends over 20 amino acids. The DNA for the CDR3 is TGCGCCAGCAGCCCGTTACCCCCATCGCGAGACAGGGTGAGCAATCAGCCCCAGCATTTT. Protein product: CASSPLPPSRDRVSNQPQHF.

The chain links TRBV11-2 to TRBJ2-7; 10 positions match TRBD2. CDR1 is SGHAT, CDR2 FQNNGV, per germline. The CDR3 runs 19 residues. V trimming: 2 bases; J trimming: 0 bases; junction bases outside the gene matches: 13. CDR3 nucleotides: TGTGCCAGCAGCTTACATTCCCCTTCTAGCGGGGGATCCTCCTACGAGCAGTACTTC. Translation gives CASSLHSPSSGGSSYEQYF.

The chain combines TRBV11-3 with TRBJ1-1; no firm D call. Per germline, CDR1 SGHNT and CDR2 YENEEA. V dropped 5 bases and J dropped 0 bases, with 7 bases sitting between them. The CDR3 contains 13 residues. The CDR3 sequence: CASSPTVNTEAFF. Here the CDR3 DNA reads TGTGCCAGCAGCCCAACAGTGAACACTGAAGCTTTCTTT.

This clone was seen more than once but under ten times. Distinct nucleotide sequences in the sample also encode this CDR3. V is TRBV5-6 and J is TRBJ1-1, with D tentatively TRBD1 (6 bases). Germline V gene sequence: CDR1 SGHDT, CDR2 YYEEEE. The CDR3 runs to 15 residues. Trimming stripped 0 bases from V and 1 base from J, with 10 bases between. CDR3 coding DNA: TGTGCCAGCAGCTTGGGGGGGCTCCCGAACACTGAAGCTTTCTTT. Amino acid sequence: CASSLGGLPNTEAFF.

The rearrangement uses TRBV10-1 and TRBJ2-5; perhaps TRBD1 as D (5 bases). V was cut by 4 bases and J by 4 bases, with 16 bases left in between. CDR1 is WNHNN, CDR2 SYGVQD, per germline (reference sequence). CDR3 length: 15 residues. CDR3 sequence: CASSGQPGKGETQYF. The CDR3 coding sequence is TGCGCCAGCAGTGGACAGCCAGGGAAGGGAGAGACCCAGTACTTC.

The chain links TRBV5-8 to TRBJ1-1; perhaps TRBD1 as D (5 bases). The germline gives CDR1 SGHTS, CDR2 YDEGEE. V was clipped by 0 bases and J by 7 bases, with 22 bases between them. CDR3 length equals 17 residues. CDR3: CASSLGGRPPGLSEAFF. CDR3 bases: TGTGCCAGCAGCTTGGGGGGCCGACCTCCGGGACTTAGTGAAGCTTTCTTT. Complete variable domain (other parts from reference TRBV5-8 and TRBJ1-1): EAGVTQSPTHLIKTRGQQATLRCSPISGHTSVYWYQQALGLGLQFLLWYDEGEERNRGNFPPRFSGRQFPNYSSELNVNALELEDSALYLCASSLGGRPPGLSEAFFGQGTRLTVV.

In this sample, this clone turned up once. The chain links TRBV6-1 to TRBJ2-2, with D tentatively TRBD1 (5 bases). CDR3 size: 13 residues. The germline V gene has CDR1 MNHNS and CDR2 SASEGT. Between the trimmed V and J ends, which lost 6 bases and 7 bases, there was a span of 12 bases. The CDR3 loop is CASRQEWGGELFF. The DNA of the CDR3 is TGTGCCAGCAGACAGGAATGGGGCGGGGAGCTGTTTTTT.

V and J are TRBV7-3 and TRBJ2-2; D is uncertain. Per germline, CDR1 SGHTA and CDR2 FQGTGA. This CDR3 is 12 amino acids long. V lost 5 bases to trimming and J lost 4 bases, with 5 bases between them. CDR3 in amino acids: CASSPRTGELFF. CDR3 coding DNA: TGTGCCAGCAGCCCCCGCACCGGGGAGCTGTTTTTT.

This clone was recorded a few times. V and J are TRBV28 and TRBJ2-7, with a weak D call TRBD1 (6 bases). The germline gives CDR1 MDHEN, CDR2 SYDVKM. The CDR3 extends over 14 amino acids. V lost 2 bases to trimming and J lost 2 bases, with 10 bases between them. The CDR3 coding sequence is TGTGCCAGCAGTTTAGGGGGCAGGGCCTACGAGCAGTACTTC. It is translated as CASSLGGRAYEQYF.

This chain connects TRBV4-2 to TRBJ1-5; D is unclear. The V gene lost 0 bases and the J gene lost 6 bases, with 9 bases spanning the gap. Germline V gene sequence: CDR1 LGHNA, CDR2 YNFKEQ. This CDR3 region has 14 residues. The CDR3: CASSQEGLGQPQHF. The CDR3 DNA sequence: TGTGCCAGCAGCCAAGAGGGCCTGGGTCAGCCCCAGCATTTT.

The sample holds a few counts of this clone. V usage is TRBV21-1 and J usage is TRBJ1-5; the table calls TRBD1, which could not be checked here. TRBV21-1 is an annotated pseudogene. The CDR3 is 14 residues long. Written as DNA, the CDR3 is TGTGCCAGCAGCGACCGGACAGGGGATCAGCCCCAGCATTTT. Protein sequence: CASSDRTGDQPQHF.

The chain links TRBV5-1 to TRBJ2-3, with TRBD1 matching 10 bases. V shed 9 bases and J 0 bases; nucleotides not matched to a gene: 10. This CDR3 has 16 amino acids. CDR1 SGHRS and CDR2 YFSETQ come from the germline V gene. The CDR3 nucleotides read TGCGCCACTGGGACAGGGGCAAGCTCTAGCACAGATACGCAGTATTTT. It specifies CATGTGASSSTDTQYF.

This clone was counted a single time. The rearrangement uses TRBV4-2 and TRBJ1-2; tentatively, D is TRBD1 (6 bases). The germline gives CDR1 LGHNA, CDR2 YNFKEQ. V was shortened by 3 bases and J by 4 bases, with 9 bases between the two germline ends. The CDR3 is 13 amino acids. The CDR3 nucleotides are TGTGCCAGCAGCCAGGGGGCTGGCTATGGCTACACCTTC. It specifies CASSQGAGYGYTF.